This T cell receptor (beta chain) originates from a study of cytomegalovirus exposure and HLA in healthy donors. Whole-study findings and limits: The study designated 150 or so TCR beta chains cytomegalovirus-associated. Subsequent analysis found a tendency for first-cohort TCR clusters to co-occur within the 120 or so validation repertoires. The study found most TCR sequences rare, yet found some public TCRs in many donors.

Comment on this clone: Its antigen is still unknown.

From the approximately 110-subject validation cohort, which was separate from the roughly 700-subject first cohort, the donors were drawn. This table comes from immunoSEQ multiplex PCR, and its TCRdb copy is limited to in-frame clones, with some not included. This sample has roughly 130,000 clones, with 88% found just once. This CDR3 has 14 amino acids. CDR1 and CDR2 from the germline V gene are KGHSH and LQKENI. After removal of 1 base from V and 5 bases from J, the junction contained 4 bases not matched to a gene. The chain employs TRBV18 and TRBJ2-5, with TRBD2 matching 7 bases. The source material was PBMCs. This clonotype was obtained from a young man in good health and CMV-seronegative. The CDR3 loop reads CASSPLLGGETQYF. The CDR3 region has the DNA TGTGCCAGCTCACCACTCCTGGGAGGGGAGACCCAGTACTTC.